These 25 T cell receptor beta chains were sequenced from one sample in a study of early T cells in non-severe SARS-CoV-2 infection. From the 5' RACE reads, TCRdb called clonotypes with MiXCR, one entry per CDR3 protein. In the table there are tens of thousands of distinct CDR3 sequences, around 21% of which are singletons. The source was whole blood, collected at baseline. These receptors were taken from an adult who was a healthcare worker with PCR-confirmed SARS-CoV-2 infection or an uninfected control (not recorded which).

This clonotype was detected many times. The rearrangement joins TRBV2 to TRBJ2-7, with D perhaps matching TRBD2 (6 bases). V lost 6 bases and J 3 bases, leaving 12 bases between the germline ends. CDR3 length equals 13 residues. Germline V lookup: CDR1 SNHLY, CDR2 FYNNEI. In DNA, the CDR3 is TGTGCCAGCAGGCAGGAGGGTGGCTACGAGCAGTACTTC. This gives the protein CASRQEGGYEQYF.

This clonotype was seen more than once but under ten times. The CDR3 region has the DNA TGCGCCAGCAGCCAGCTAACAGGGGGTGCTTCACCCCTCCACTTT. Its translation is CASSQLTGGASPLHF. The chain is built from TRBV4-1 and TRBJ1-6, with TRBD1 matching over 8 bases. Germline V gene lookup returns CDR1 MGHRA and CDR2 YSYEKL. This CDR3 is 15 amino acids long. Unmatched junction bases numbered 7, after V lost 3 bases and J lost 9 bases.

This clonotype was counted only a few times. This chain uses TRBV7-9 with TRBJ2-5; 10 bases are shared with TRBD2. This CDR3 is 15 amino acids long. Germline assignment: CDR1 SEHNR and CDR2 FQNEAQ (reference sequence). J lost 0 bases, V lost 8 bases, and 6 bases had no gene match. CDR3 region: CASGGTSAHQETQYF. DNA of the CDR3: TGTGCCAGCGGAGGGACTAGCGCTCACCAAGAGACCCAGTACTTC.

In its sample, this clonotype was seen a few times. This rearrangement joins TRBV10-3 to TRBJ2-2, with D perhaps matching TRBD1 or TRBD2 (6 bases each). Trimming left V 8 bases short and J 4 bases short, with 14 bases between. The CDR3 is 14 residues long. Germline assignment: CDR1 ENHRY and CDR2 SYGVKD. In nucleotides, the CDR3 is TGTGCCATCTGGAGACAGGAGGGCACCGGGGAGCTGTTTTTT. Encoded protein: CAIWRQEGTGELFF.

The genes are TRBV12-3 or TRBV12-4 and TRBJ2-7, with D possibly TRBD1 on 6 matching bases. V lost 2 bases and J 0 bases, leaving 8 bases between the germline ends. The CDR3 runs 14 residues. As DNA, the CDR3 is TGTGCCAGCAGTTTAACAGGGCCCTCCTACGAGCAGTACTTC. It codes for CASSLTGPSYEQYF.

There are a few counts of this clonotype. The chain combines TRBV20-1 with TRBJ2-3, with 12 bases lining up with TRBD2. This CDR3 spans 15 amino acids. Germline CDR1 reads DFQATT; CDR2 reads SNEGSKA (reference sequence). Trimming at V came to 6 bases and at J to 4 bases, leaving 8 bases not matched to a gene. The CDR3 bases are TGCAGTGCCGACGGACTAGCGGGGACGCCAGATACGCAGTATTTT. Amino acid sequence: CSADGLAGTPDTQYF.

This clonotype showed up just a few times. The chain couples TRBV4-1 to TRBJ2-7; no clear D. The CDR3 length is 12 residues. Germline CDR1 reads MGHRA; CDR2 reads YSYEKL. Trimming took 1 base from V and 7 from J, leaving 8 bases between them. The CDR3 reads CASSQGLGEQYF. Here the CDR3 DNA reads TGCGCCAGCAGCCAAGGTTTAGGGGAGCAGTACTTC.

The J gene is TRBJ1-1, the V gene TRBV29-1; 7 nucleotides agree with TRBD1. In germline, CDR1 is SQVTM, CDR2 ANQGSEA. This CDR3 has 15 residues. The V segment lost 6 bases and the J segment 4 bases; nucleotides outside the gene matches: 14. CDR3 sequence reads: CSVQGGRAESTEAFF. As DNA, the CDR3 is TGCAGCGTCCAGGGGGGGCGCGCGGAGAGCACTGAAGCTTTCTTT.

This clonotype was counted many times. The genes are TRBV14 and TRBJ1-6; 8 nucleotides match TRBD1. J gave up 9 bases and V 2 bases, and 6 bases lay outside the gene matches. The CDR3 is made up of 15 amino acids. Germline CDR1 and CDR2: SGHDN and FVKESK. CDR3 in DNA: TGTGCCAGCAGCCAACGCGGGACAGGTCTTTCACCCCTCCACTTT. It encodes CASSQRGTGLSPLHF.

This clonotype was found a few times. The chain employs TRBV12-3 or TRBV12-4 and TRBJ1-1; 8 nucleotides match TRBD1. The CDR3 has 14 residues. V shed 4 bases, J shed 5 bases, and the junction held 6 bases outside the gene matches. In nucleotides, the CDR3 is TGTGCCAGCAGTTCGACAGGGGCGAGAACTGAAGCTTTCTTT. As protein: CASSSTGARTEAFF.

Written as DNA, the CDR3 is TGTGCCAGCAGCCAAAGCGGGGCAGAACCTGGAAACACCATATATTTT. Amino acid sequence: CASSQSGAEPGNTIYF. This sequence joins TRBV4-2 and TRBJ1-3, with TRBD1 as a possible D gene (5 bases). The V gene lost 2 bases and the J gene lost 2 bases, with 13 bases spanning the gap. CDR1 LGHNA and CDR2 YNFKEQ come from the germline V gene. This CDR3 has 16 amino acids.

This CDR3 is CSAARGRILEETQYF. The CDR3 DNA reads TGCAGTGCCGCCAGGGGGCGGATTCTTGAAGAGACCCAGTACTTC. The chain uses TRBV20-1 and TRBJ2-5; TRBD1 aligns across 8 bases. Trimming at V came to 6 bases and at J to 3 bases, leaving 12 bases not matched to a gene. This CDR3 spans 15 amino acids. Germline V gives CDR1 DFQATT, CDR2 SNEGSKA (reference sequence).

Regarding this clonotype: One end of the junction varies from germline; a read error may be responsible. This chain uses TRBV7-2 with TRBJ2-3, with D perhaps being TRBD1 or TRBD2 (6 bases each). Per germline, CDR1 SGHTA and CDR2 FQGNSA. There are 12 residues in the CDR3. The CDR3 loop reads CASSLEQGAGWF. The DNA of the CDR3 is TGTGCCAGCAGCTTAGAACAGGGAGCGGGTTGGTTT.

The chain couples TRBV12-3 or TRBV12-4 to TRBJ2-1; TRBD1 or TRBD2 may be the D gene (6 bases each). The length of the CDR3 is 17 residues. The ends were cut back, 5 bases at V and 6 bases at J, with 23 bases in the middle. The CDR3: CASSAPRGGPHFNEQFF. The CDR3 DNA sequence: TGTGCCAGCAGTGCACCCCGTGGGGGGCCGCATTTCAATGAGCAGTTCTTC.

The chain is built from TRBV7-9 and TRBJ1-1; a weak D match, TRBD1 (5 bases). The V and J ends lost 3 bases and 2 bases respectively, with 16 bases between them. Germline values: CDR1 SEHNR, CDR2 FQNEAQ (reference sequence). The CDR3 spans 16 residues. DNA of the CDR3: TGTGCCAGCAGCTTCCGACCTGGGGACGGAAACACTGAAGCTTTCTTT. The encoded protein is CASSFRPGDGNTEAFF. Full variable domain (outside the CDR3, taken from reference TRBV7-9 and TRBJ1-1): DTGVSQNPRHKITKRGQNVTFRCDPISEHNRLYWYRQTLGQGPEFLTYFQNEAQLEKSRLLSDRFSAERPKGSFSTLEIQRTEQGDSAMYLCASSFRPGDGNTEAFFGQGTRLTVV.

The rearrangement links TRBV6-5 to TRBJ1-4; TRBD1 is a possible D gene (5 bases). The CDR3 consists of 15 residues. Germline CDR1 reads MNHEY; CDR2 reads SVGAGI. The V gene lost 4 bases and the J gene lost 7 bases, with 16 bases spanning the gap. CDR3 sequence reads: CASSFTGLWGEKLFF. The CDR3, as DNA: TGTGCCAGCAGTTTTACAGGCCTCTGGGGTGAAAAACTGTTTTTT.

A few counts support this clonotype. The chain employs TRBV29-1 and TRBJ2-3; 8 nucleotides align to TRBD1. The CDR3 contains 14 residues. CDR1 is SQVTM, CDR2 ANQGSEA, per germline. Germline trimming cut 7 bases from V and 2 bases from J; bases unmatched to any gene: 8. CDR3 protein: CSGTSRGHTDTQYF. The DNA for the CDR3 is TGCAGCGGAACAAGCAGGGGGCACACAGATACGCAGTATTTT.

This clonotype was observed a few times. This chain connects TRBV29-1 to TRBJ2-5; the match to TRBD2 covers 10 bases. The CDR3 totals 13 residues. V shed 7 bases, J shed 4 bases, and the junction held 6 bases outside the gene matches. Germline V lookup: CDR1 SQVTM, CDR2 ANQGSEA. The CDR3 here is CSGRLAGGETQYF. The CDR3 nucleotides read TGCAGCGGACGACTAGCGGGCGGAGAGACCCAGTACTTC.

In DNA, the CDR3 is TGTGCCAGCTTCAGGACAGGTACCTACGAGCAGTACTTC. This encodes CASFRTGTYEQYF. The V and J genes are TRBV6-1 and TRBJ2-7; 7 nucleotides line up with TRBD1. V was pared by 8 bases and J by 2 bases, with 6 bases of the junction left unmatched. CDR1 and CDR2 from the germline V gene are MNHNS and SASEGT. The CDR3 sequence is 13 residues long.

The rearrangement links TRBV3-1 to TRBJ1-1, with 10 bases lining up with TRBD1. Trimming cost V 1 base and J 11 bases; bases outside gene matches: 7. The length of the CDR3 is 14 residues. Germline CDR1 LGHDT, CDR2 YNNKEL (reference sequence). CDR3 bases: TGTGCCAGCAGCCAAGTAGGACAGGGGGAGTTGGCTTTCTTT. It is translated as CASSQVGQGELAFF.

This rearrangement joins TRBV30 to TRBJ1-2; D is undetermined. Germline CDR1 and CDR2: GTSNPN and SVGIG (reference sequence). Trimming removed 0 bases from V and 4 bases from J, with 9 bases in between. The CDR3 loop spans 13 amino acids. The CDR3 loop reads CAWSVPPTYGYTF. The CDR3 DNA sequence: TGTGCCTGGAGTGTACCCCCCACCTATGGCTACACCTTC.

This clonotype was observed a handful of times. The chain recombines TRBV7-7 with TRBJ2-1; possibly TRBD2 for D (6 bases). Germline loops: CDR1 SSHAT, CDR2 FNYEAQ (reference sequence). The CDR3 totals 15 residues. The V gene lost 5 bases and the J gene lost 2 bases, with 13 bases spanning the gap. The CDR3 DNA sequence: TGTGCCAGCAGCCCGCGGGGTGGGACCTACAATGAGCAGTTCTTC. Protein: CASSPRGGTYNEQFF.

The chain links TRBV20-1 to TRBJ1-5, with 7 positions matching TRBD1. The CDR3 is 13 residues long. Germline V lookup: CDR1 DFQATT, CDR2 SNEGSKA (reference sequence). The V gene end was trimmed by 6 bases and the J gene end by 4 bases; junction bases not matched to a gene: 6. The CDR3 DNA follows: TGCAGTGCCGTCCGGGACAGTAATCAGCCCCAGCATTTT. Translation: CSAVRDSNQPQHF.

At least ten counts were recorded for this clonotype. This chain links TRBV20-1 with TRBJ2-7, with D perhaps matching TRBD1 (5 bases). Per germline, CDR1 DFQATT and CDR2 SNEGSKA (reference sequence). The V gene lost 6 bases and the J gene lost 1 base, with 10 bases spanning the gap. This CDR3 spans 12 amino acids. DNA for the CDR3: TGCAGTGCGCAGACAGAGTCCTACGAGCAGTACTTC. Translated, it gives CSAQTESYEQYF.

J is TRBJ2-4 and V is TRBV7-9; TRBD2 agrees at 7 bases. CDR3 length equals 16 residues. Germline V CDR1 and CDR2: SEHNR, FQNEAQ (reference sequence). J was trimmed by 0 bases and V by 5 bases; bases with no gene match: 7. In nucleotides, the CDR3 is TGTGCCAGCAGCCGGAGGGGAGGGCTAGCCAAAAACATTCAGTACTTC. It translates to CASSRRGGLAKNIQYF. The variable domain in full, completed from reference TRBV7-9 and TRBJ2-4, reads DTGVSQNPRHKITKRGQNVTFRCDPISEHNRLYWYRQTLGQGPEFLTYFQNEAQLEKSRLLSDRFSAERPKGSFSTLEIQRTEQGDSAMYLCASSRRGGLAKNIQYFGAGTRLSVL.